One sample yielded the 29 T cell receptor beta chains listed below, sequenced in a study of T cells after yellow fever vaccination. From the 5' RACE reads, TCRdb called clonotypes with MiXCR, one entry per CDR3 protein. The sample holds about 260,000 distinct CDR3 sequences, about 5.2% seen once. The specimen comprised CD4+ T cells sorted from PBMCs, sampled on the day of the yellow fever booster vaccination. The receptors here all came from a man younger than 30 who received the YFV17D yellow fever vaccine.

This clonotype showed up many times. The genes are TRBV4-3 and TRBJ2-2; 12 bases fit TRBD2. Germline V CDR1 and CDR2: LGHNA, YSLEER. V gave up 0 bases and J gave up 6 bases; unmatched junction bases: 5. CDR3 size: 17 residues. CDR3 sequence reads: CASSQDHRTSGAGELFF. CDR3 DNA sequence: TGCGCCAGCAGCCAAGATCACCGGACTAGCGGGGCCGGGGAGCTGTTTTTT.

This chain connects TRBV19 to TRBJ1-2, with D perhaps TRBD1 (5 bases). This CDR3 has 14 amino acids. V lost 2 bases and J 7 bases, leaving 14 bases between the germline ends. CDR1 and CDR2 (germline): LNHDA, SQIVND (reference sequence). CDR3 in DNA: TGTGCCAGTAGTATACCTCCCCGGGGACTTGGCTACACCTTC. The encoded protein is CASSIPPRGLGYTF.

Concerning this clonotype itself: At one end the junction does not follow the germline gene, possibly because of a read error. For the CDR3, the DNA is TGTGCCAGCACCGAGACAGGAGTTGGAAACACCACATATTTT. The encoded protein is CASTETGVGNTTYF. The chain has TRBV12-3 or TRBV12-4 and TRBJ1-3; possible D gene TRBD1, 6 bases. The length of the CDR3 is 14 residues.

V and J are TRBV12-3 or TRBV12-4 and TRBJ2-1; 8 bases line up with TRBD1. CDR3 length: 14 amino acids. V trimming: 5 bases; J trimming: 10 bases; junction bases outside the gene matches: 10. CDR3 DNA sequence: TGTGCCAGCAGTCAATTCCAGGGGGCAGGGGAGCAGTTCTTC. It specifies CASSQFQGAGEQFF.

The CDR3 is CASKFAWANVLTF. The DNA of the CDR3 is TGTGCCAGCAAATTCGCCTGGGCCAACGTCCTGACTTTC. V gene TRBV19 combines with J gene TRBJ2-6; D call uncertain. This CDR3 comprises 13 residues. V was pared by 9 bases and J by 5 bases, with 11 bases between. CDR1 and CDR2 from the germline V gene are LNHDA and SQIVND (reference sequence).

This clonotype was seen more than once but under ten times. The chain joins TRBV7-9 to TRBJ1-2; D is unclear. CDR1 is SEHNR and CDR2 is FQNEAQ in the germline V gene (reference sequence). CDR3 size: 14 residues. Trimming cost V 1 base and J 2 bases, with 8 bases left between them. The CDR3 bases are TGTGCCAGCAGCTTAGGTGACGTCAACTATGGCTACACCTTC. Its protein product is CASSLGDVNYGYTF.

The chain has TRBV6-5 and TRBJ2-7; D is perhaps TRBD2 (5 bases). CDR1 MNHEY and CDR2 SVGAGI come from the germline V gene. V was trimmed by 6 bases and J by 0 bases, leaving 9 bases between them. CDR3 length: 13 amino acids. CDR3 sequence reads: CASRRASSYEQYF. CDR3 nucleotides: TGTGCCAGCAGGCGGGCCAGCTCCTACGAGCAGTACTTC.

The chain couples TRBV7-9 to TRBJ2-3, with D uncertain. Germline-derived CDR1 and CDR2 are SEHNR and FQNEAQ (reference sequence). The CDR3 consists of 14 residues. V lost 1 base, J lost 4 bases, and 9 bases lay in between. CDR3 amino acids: CASSLEVSADTQYF. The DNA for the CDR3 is TGTGCCAGCAGCTTAGAGGTCAGCGCAGATACGCAGTATTTT.

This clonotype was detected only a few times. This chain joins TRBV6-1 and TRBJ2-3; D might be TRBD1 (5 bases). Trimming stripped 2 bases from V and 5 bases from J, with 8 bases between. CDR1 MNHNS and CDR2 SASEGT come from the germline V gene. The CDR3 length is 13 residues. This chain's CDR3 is CASSEKGKDTQYF. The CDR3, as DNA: TGTGCCAGCAGTGAAAAGGGGAAAGATACGCAGTATTTT.

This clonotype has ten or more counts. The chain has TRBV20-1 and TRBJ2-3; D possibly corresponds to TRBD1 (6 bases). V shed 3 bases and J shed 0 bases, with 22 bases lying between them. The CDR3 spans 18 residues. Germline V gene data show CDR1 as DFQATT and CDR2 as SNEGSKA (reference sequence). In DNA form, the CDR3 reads TGCAGTGCTAGCGAGGGTGACGCCAGGGGAACTAGCACAGATACGCAGTATTTT. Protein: CSASEGDARGTSTDTQYF.

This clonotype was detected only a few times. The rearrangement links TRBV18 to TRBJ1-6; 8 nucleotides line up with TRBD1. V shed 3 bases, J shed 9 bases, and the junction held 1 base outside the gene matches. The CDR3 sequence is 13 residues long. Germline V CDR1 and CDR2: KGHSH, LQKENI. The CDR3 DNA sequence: TGTGCCAGCTCACCCGGACAGGGTTCACCCCTCCACTTT. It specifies CASSPGQGSPLHF.

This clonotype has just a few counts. CDR3 DNA: TGTGCCAGCAGGGGATCGGGACAGGGGGCCTACAATGAGCAGTTCTTC. This codes for CASRGSGQGAYNEQFF. The chain combines TRBV7-2 with TRBJ2-1, with 11 bases lining up with TRBD1. This CDR3 spans 16 amino acids. Germline trimming cut 6 bases from V and 2 bases from J; bases unmatched to any gene: 6. Looked up from germline, CDR1 is SGHTA and CDR2 is FQGNSA.

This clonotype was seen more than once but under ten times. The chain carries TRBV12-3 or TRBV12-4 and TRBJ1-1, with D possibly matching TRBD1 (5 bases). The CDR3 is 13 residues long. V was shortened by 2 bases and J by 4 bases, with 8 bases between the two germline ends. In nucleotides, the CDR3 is TGTGCCAGCAGTTTATACGGGGGCACTGAAGCTTTCTTT. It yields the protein CASSLYGGTEAFF.

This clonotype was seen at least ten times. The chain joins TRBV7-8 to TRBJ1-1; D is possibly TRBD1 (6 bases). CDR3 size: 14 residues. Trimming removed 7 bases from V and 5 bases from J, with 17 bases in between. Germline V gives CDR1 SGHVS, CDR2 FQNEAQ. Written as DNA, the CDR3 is TGTGCCAGCACCTCTTGGGGGGCGGGTACTGAAGCTTTCTTT. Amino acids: CASTSWGAGTEAFF.

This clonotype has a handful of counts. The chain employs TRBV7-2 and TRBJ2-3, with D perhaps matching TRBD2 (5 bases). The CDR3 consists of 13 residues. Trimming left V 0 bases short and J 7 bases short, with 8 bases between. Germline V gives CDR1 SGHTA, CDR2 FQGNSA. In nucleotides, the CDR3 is TGTGCCAGCAGCTTAGCCGACTACTATACGCAGTATTTT. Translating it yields CASSLADYYTQYF.

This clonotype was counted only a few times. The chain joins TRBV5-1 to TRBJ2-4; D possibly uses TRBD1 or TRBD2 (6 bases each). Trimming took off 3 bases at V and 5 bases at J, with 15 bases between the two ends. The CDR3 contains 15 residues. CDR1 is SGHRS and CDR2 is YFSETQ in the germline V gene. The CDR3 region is CASSSMGGGENIQYF. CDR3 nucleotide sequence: TGCGCCAGCAGCTCGATGGGGGGCGGGGAAAACATTCAGTACTTC.

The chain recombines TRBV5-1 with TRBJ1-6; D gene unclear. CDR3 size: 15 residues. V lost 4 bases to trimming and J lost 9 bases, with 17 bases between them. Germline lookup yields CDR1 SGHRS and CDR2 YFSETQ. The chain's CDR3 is CASSVVLERGSPLHF. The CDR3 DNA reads TGCGCCAGCAGCGTGGTTCTCGAGAGAGGTTCACCCCTCCACTTT.

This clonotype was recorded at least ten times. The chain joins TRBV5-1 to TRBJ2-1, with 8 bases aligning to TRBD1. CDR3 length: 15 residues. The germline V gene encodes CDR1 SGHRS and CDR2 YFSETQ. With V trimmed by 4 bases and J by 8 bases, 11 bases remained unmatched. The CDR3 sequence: CASSRTGWMEDEQFF. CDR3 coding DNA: TGCGCCAGCAGCCGGACAGGGTGGATGGAGGATGAGCAGTTCTTC. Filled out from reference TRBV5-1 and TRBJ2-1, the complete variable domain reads KAGVTQTPRYLIKTRGQQVTLSCSPISGHRSVSWYQQTPGQGLQFLFEYFSETQRNKGNFPGRFSGRQFSNSRSEMNVSTLELGDSALYLCASSRTGWMEDEQFFGPGTRLTVL.

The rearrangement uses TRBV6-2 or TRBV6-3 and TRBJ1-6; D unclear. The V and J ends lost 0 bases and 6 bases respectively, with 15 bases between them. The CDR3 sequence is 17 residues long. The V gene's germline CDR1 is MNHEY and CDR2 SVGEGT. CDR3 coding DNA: TGTGCCAGCAGTTACTCGGACGGTGGGCAACTTAATTCACCCCTCCACTTT. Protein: CASSYSDGGQLNSPLHF.

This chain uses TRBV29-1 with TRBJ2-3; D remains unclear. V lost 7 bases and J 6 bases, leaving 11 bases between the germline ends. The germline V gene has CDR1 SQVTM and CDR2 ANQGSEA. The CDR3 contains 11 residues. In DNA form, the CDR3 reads TGCAGCGCCCGTCTGGCCGATACGCAGTATTTT. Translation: CSARLADTQYF.

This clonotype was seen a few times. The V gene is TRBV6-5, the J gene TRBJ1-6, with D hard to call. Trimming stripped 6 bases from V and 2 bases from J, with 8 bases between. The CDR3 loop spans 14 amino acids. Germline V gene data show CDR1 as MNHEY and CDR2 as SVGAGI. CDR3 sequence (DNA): TGTGCCAGCAGCCGGGTCCCCTATAATTCACCCCTCCACTTT. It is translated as CASSRVPYNSPLHF.

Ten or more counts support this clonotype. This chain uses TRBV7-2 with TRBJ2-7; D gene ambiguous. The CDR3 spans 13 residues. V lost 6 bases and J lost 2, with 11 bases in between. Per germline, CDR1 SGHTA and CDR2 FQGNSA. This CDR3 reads CASRGRAPYEQYF. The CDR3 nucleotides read TGTGCCAGCAGAGGTCGGGCACCCTACGAGCAGTACTTC.

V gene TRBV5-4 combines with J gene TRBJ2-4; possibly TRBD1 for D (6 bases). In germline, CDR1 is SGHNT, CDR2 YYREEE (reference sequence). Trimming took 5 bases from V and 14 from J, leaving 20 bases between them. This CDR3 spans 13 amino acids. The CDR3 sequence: CASRKDRRNLEYF. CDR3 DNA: TGTGCCAGCAGAAAAGACAGGAGGAATCTGGAGTACTTC.

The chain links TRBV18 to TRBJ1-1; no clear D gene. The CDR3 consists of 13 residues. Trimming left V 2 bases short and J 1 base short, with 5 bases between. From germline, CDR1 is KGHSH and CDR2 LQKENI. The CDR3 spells CASSPDANTEAFF. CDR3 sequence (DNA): TGTGCCAGCTCACCAGATGCGAACACTGAAGCTTTCTTT.

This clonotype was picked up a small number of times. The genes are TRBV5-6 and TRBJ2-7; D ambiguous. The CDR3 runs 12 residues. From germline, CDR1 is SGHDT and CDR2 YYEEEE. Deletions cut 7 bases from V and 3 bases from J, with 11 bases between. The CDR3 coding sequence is TGTGCCAGCTCCCAACAGAACTACGAGCAGTACGTC. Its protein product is CASSQQNYEQYV.

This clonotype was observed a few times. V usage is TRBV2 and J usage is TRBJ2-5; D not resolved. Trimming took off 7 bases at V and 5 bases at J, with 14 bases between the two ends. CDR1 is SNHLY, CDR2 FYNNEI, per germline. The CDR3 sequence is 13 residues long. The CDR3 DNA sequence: TGTGCCAGCACTTGGGGTATGAGGGAGACCCAGTACTTC. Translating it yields CASTWGMRETQYF. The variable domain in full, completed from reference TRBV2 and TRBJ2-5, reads EPEVTQTPSHQVTQMGQEVILRCVPISNHLYFYWYRQILGQKVEFLVSFYNNEISEKSEIFDDQFSVERPDGSNFTLKIRSTKLEDSAMYFCASTWGMRETQYFGPGTRLLVL.

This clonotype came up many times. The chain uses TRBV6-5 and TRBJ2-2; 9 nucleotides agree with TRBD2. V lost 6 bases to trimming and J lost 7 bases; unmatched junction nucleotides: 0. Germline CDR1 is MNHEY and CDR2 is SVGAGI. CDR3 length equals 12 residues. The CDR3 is CASRLAGGELFF. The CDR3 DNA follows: TGTGCCAGCAGACTAGCGGGCGGGGAGCTGTTTTTT.

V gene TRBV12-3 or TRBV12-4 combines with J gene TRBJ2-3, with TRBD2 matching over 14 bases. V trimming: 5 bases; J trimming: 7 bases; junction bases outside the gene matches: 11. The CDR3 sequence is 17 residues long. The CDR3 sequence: CASSPGLAGGSGYTQYF. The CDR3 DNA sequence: TGTGCCAGCAGTCCAGGACTAGCGGGGGGTTCGGGGTATACGCAGTATTTT.

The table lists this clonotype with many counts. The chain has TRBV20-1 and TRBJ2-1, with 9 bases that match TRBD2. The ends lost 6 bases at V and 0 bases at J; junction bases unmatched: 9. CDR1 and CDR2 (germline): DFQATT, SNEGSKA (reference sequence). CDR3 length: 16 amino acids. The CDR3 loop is CSAKQRGANSYNEQFF. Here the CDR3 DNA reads TGCAGTGCAAAGCAGCGGGGGGCTAACTCCTACAATGAGCAGTTCTTC.